This record concerns one T cell receptor (beta chain) sequence. Its antigen remains undetermined. The record has no base qualities; no much larger clone is one base away. This sample stems from a study of cytomegalovirus exposure and HLA in healthy donors (dated by TCRdb to 2016 to 2017). Background on the whole study: An earlier analysis of several hundred of the donors reported 276 Gb of sequence data and 95 million to 140 million unique TCR beta sequences obtained from 180 million or so T cells. An early release that covered about 600 HLA-typed donors contained about 300 gigabases of sequencing data and some 87 million unique TCR sequences. The genetic ancestry cluster associated with self-reported Caucasian donors included roughly 84% of the roughly 380 genotyped donors. The aim of the study was to test whether cataloging public T cell receptors could identify signatures of past pathogen exposure. Using immunosequencing, the study profiled T cell repertoires from some 670 subjects and related those repertoires to cytomegalovirus serostatus. A separate validation cohort of 100 to 150 different subjects was used in addition to the approximately 670-subject first cohort. High-throughput TCR immunosequencing, statistical association of individual TCRs with disease status, and machine learning were combined to predict cytomegalovirus infection status. A later analysis re-examined previously published TCR beta repertoires from about 700 donors and added high-resolution HLA genotyping to investigate patterns of TCR occurrence. In the later analysis, no new phenotypic data were used to find candidate immune exposures; instead, reliance was placed on TCR beta sequences and their occurrence across donors. An earlier analysis of more than 450 of the donors used high-throughput TCR beta sequencing to judge whether each TCR beta V gene segment behaved as functional or pseudogenic. Donor age, sex, ethnicity and CMV serostatus were compiled alongside the repertoire data. In a later genetic analysis, genome-wide SNP genotypes for about 55% of the roughly 700 donors were used, and that subset was treated as a discovery cohort. Every discovery cohort repertoire had been produced on one sequencing platform. Class I and class II HLA loci were covered by the typing at four-digit resolution. The number of typed donors differed by locus: roughly 620-630 for A, B, C, DRB1 and DQB1; approximately 520 for DQA1; over 600 for DPA1; and about 470 for DPB1. A handful of DR-DQ haplotypes were treated as single units for association and clustering because of strong linkage in the cohort. On average, around 200,000 unique TCR beta nucleotide sequences were sequenced per donor among a few hundred genotyped donors of the cohort, with roughly 18% of those sequences being non-productive. Study-wide findings and limitations: A total of roughly 160 TCR beta chains were listed by the study as associated with cytomegalovirus. According to a later analysis, parvovirus B19, influenza, CMV and Epstein-Barr virus appeared linked to several top co-occurrence clusters. The classifier was reported to diagnose cytomegalovirus status with high specificity and sensitivity in both the original and validation cohorts. A further reported finding was that TCR beta sequences accurately predicted the HLA-A and HLA-B alleles for most subjects in the first cohort. Specific HLA alleles were associated with roughly 17,000 TCR beta sequences at a false discovery rate of 0.05 in a later analysis. When HLA alleles, especially DR and DQ, strongly co-occurred, TCR associations were difficult to assign to individual alleles. In an earlier analysis of more than 500 of the donors, most TCR beta V segments appeared in productive rearrangements about 87% or about 30% of the time, broadly matching IMGT annotations. In a later genetic analysis, a missense DCLRE1C variant was associated with V-gene and J-gene trimming of TCR beta chains, and the association was replicated in an independent cohort. Only TCR beta chains were sequenced in this cohort, and the absence of alpha or paired-chain data limited detectable features. Correlated functional status among segregating V segments might reflect linkage disequilibrium, but an unknown experimental factor could not be ruled out. In a later analysis, the rate of TCR association differed among HLA loci, with DRB1 alleles having the most associated TCRs and HLA-C alleles having the fewest. The only immune exposure information available for the cohort was CMV serostatus. In a later analysis, HLA-associated TCR beta chains were found to be more clonally expanded and to have lower generation probabilities than equally common non-associated chains. Because some donors lacked HLA typing at each locus, the association tests relied only on the typed subset. While some public TCRs were present in many individuals, most TCR sequences turned up only very rarely across donors. A cluster of highly shared sequence variants was judged likely to represent a technical artifact of the sequencing pipeline. Over 15 rarely observed V segments, including chromosome 9 orphons, were excluded from the earlier analysis of some 590 of the donors because counts were too low. A few of the identified cytomegalovirus-associated TCR beta chains were confirmed in vitro to be specific for cytomegalovirus antigens. According to a later genetic analysis, donors in an Asian-associated ancestry cluster had fewer N-insertions in productive TCRs than the approximately 670-donor mean. In a later analysis, most CMV-associated TCR beta chains were found to appear HLA-restricted, with HLA associations seemingly driven largely by CMV exposure. The presence/absence analyses assumed that sequencing depth was roughly uniform across donors, and that assumption may not be true. The 87-base-pair reads could not distinguish some IMGT-functional V segments, including TRBV6-2 and TRBV6-3, so those segments were excluded. The authors suggested that the approach could potentially be generalized to other disease states and immunological phenotypes.

In total, approximately 610 healthy bone marrow donors made up the cohort. At the time of sampling, every cohort member was nominally healthy, though immune exposures that went unrecorded were likely present. The donor was CMV seropositive and belonged to the group of 250 to 300 seropositive cohort members. Each donor provided a peripheral blood sample, and peripheral blood mononuclear cells were used for TCR beta sequencing. The Qiagen DNeasy Blood Extraction Kit was used to extract genomic DNA from the blood cell samples. Preparation of the library involved the immunoSEQ multiplex PCR assay. For the multiplex PCR, a mixture combining 60 forward primers for TCR Vbeta segments and 13 reverse primers for TCR Jbeta segments was used. Amplification of the CDR3 region of rearranged TCR beta genes was performed with a multiplex PCR assay on genomic DNA. The Illumina HiSeq System was used to sequence the amplified TCR beta libraries as 87-base-pair reads. In the authors' own workflow: Across the 640 or so repertoires, a later analysis counted 78 million or so unique TCR beta chains, 9.5 million to 12 million of which were shared by at least two donors. To remove PCR and sequencing errors, raw reads were error-corrected and collapsed into unique sequences using a nearest-neighbor algorithm that merged closely related sequences. To assign V, D and J gene segments, CDR3 sequences were aligned to IMGT reference sequences. For a sequence to be retained, a match of at least six nucleotides to both a V gene segment and a J gene segment was required. Rearrangements were called productive when the CDR3 lacked stop codons and stayed in frame with V and J; all others were non-productive. Following IMGT convention, CDR3 was defined as the stretch from the second conserved V-encoded cysteine up to the conserved J-encoded phenylalanine. The earlier analysis of a few hundred of the donors excluded sequences that lacked an unambiguous match to a single V gene segment. In an earlier analysis of about 590 of the donors, a V segment was called functional when productive rearrangements were above 56.7%, and segregating when the standard deviation between donors exceeded 5%. A statistical classification framework was developed to diagnose cytomegalovirus status using the catalog of TCR beta chain sequences. A later analysis assigned V and J genes by comparing TCR nucleotide sequences with IMGT/GENE-DB human TR gene sequences. In a later analysis, CDR3 sequences and most-parsimonious VDJ recombination scenarios were assigned using the TCRdist pipeline. In a later analysis, every TCR beta chain was defined by the combination of its CDR3 amino acid sequence and its V-gene family, and reads without a unique V-gene family were dropped. As a way to deal with suspected cross-contamination and a sequencing artifact, a later analysis dropped 450 to 600 nucleotide sequences that were highly shared and had low generation probability. For each public chain, a later analysis derived a clonal expansion index from normalized ranks of inferred template counts within each repertoire. In a later analysis, generation probabilities were computed with a VDJ recombination model fitted to out-of-frame rearrangements, and the resulting probabilities were checked against IGoR. Hypergeometric tests were used in a later analysis to score TCR-TCR, TCR-HLA and TCR-CMV co-occurrence, with a repertoire-size bias correction applied to the TCR pairs. A later analysis estimated false discovery rates by permuting HLA or CMV assignments 20 times. A later analysis grouped co-occurring TCRs with DBSCAN, adding TCRdist sequence similarity when clustering within HLA-allele-positive subsets. Repertoires with fewer than 30,000 or more than 120,000 public chains, plus five repertoires with anomalous nucleotide sharing, were excluded from co-occurrence clustering. In its TCRdb copy, this immuneACCESS table keeps in-frame sequences only and misses some clones. Where compared with another copy, unresolved V genes explain less than half of these, and the others have no known cause. V and J calls and clone size are as listed in that table; D and trimming were resolved from the DNA. In all, the sample holds some 170,000 clones, and around 75% of those were seen once. The top ten hold 4.7% of the sample.

V lost 3 bases and J lost 0 bases, and the count of bases not matched to a germline gene is 2. Sequences MGHRA (CDR1) and YSYEKL (CDR2) are obtained from the germline V gene. Including cysteine and phenylalanine, the CDR3 has 15 amino acids. The entry retains the CDR3 DNA only, 45 bases that are in frame from base 1. The source material was PBMCs. The TCR comes from a man younger than 35 in good health and CMV-seropositive. This sequence uses TRBV4-1 and TRBJ2-1, and TRBD2 aligns with 7 junction nucleotides. For the CDR3, the sequence is CASSQRGSSYNEQFF. The DNA sequence is as follows: TGCGCCAGCAGCCAGCGGGGGAGCTCCTACAATGAGCAGTTCTTC.